This T cell receptor beta chain appears in the sequencing data of a study of cytomegalovirus exposure and HLA in healthy donors. The V end lost 8 bases, the J end lost 1 base, and 11 bases lay between the germline ends. CDR1 LNHNV and CDR2 YYDKDF come from the germline V gene (reference sequence). This CDR3 contains 13 residues. 13 Jbeta primers and 60 Vbeta primers were used for the PCR. Using immunoSEQ multiplex PCR, the repertoire was profiled, and TCRdb retains in-frame clones only, with some absent. This table holds roughly 180,000 clones, around 80% found once. The sequence derives from a woman under 40 in good health and CMV-seronegative. Sequenced material: PBMCs. The chain has TRBV15 and TRBJ1-1; D unclear. CDR3 region: CATETRRNTEAFF. For the CDR3, the DNA is TGTGCCACCGAAACAAGGAGGAACACTGAAGCTTTCTTT.